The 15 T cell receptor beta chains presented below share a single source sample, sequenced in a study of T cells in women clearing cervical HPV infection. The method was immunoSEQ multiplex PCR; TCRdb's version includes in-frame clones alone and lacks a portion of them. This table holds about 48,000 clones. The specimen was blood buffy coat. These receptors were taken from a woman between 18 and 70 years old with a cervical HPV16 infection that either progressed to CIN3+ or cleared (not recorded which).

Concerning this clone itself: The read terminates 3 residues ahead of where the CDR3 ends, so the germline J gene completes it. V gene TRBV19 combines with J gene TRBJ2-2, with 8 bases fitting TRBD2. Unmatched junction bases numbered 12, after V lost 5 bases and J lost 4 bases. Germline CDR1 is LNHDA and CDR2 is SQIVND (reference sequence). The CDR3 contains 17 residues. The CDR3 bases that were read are TGTGCCAGTAGTCCTCAAGCGGGAGAGTACAGCACCGGGGAG. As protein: CASSPQAGEYSTGE. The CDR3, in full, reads CASSPQAGEYSTGELFF. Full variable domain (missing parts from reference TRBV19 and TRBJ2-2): DGGITQSPKYLFRKEGQNVTLSCEQNLNHDAMYWYRQDPGQGLRLIYYSQIVNDFQKGDIAEGYSVSREKKESFPLTVTSAQKNPTAFYLCASSPQAGEYSTGELFFGEGSRLTVL.

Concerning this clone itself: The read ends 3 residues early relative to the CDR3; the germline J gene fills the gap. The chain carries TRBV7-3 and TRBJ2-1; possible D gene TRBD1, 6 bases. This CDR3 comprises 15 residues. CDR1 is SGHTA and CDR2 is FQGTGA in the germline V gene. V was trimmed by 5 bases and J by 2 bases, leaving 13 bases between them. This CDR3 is CASSPGQSTYNEQFF. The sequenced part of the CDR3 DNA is TGTGCCAGCAGCCCCGGACAGTCGACCTACAATGAG.

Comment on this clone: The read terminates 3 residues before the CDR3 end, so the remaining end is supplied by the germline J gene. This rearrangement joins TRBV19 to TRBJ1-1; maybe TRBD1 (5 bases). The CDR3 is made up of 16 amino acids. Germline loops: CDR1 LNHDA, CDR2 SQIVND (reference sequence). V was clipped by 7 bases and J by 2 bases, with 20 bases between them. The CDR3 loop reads CASKLMDRQPNTEAFF. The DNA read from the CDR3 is TGTGCCAGTAAATTAATGGATCGACAGCCTAACACTGAA.

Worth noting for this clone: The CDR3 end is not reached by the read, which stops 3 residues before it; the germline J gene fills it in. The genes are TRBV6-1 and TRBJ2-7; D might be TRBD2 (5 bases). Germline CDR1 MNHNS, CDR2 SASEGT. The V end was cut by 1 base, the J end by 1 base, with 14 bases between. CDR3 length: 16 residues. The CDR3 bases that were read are TGTGCCAGCAGTGAAGGCCCGGCTTCGGGGTCCTACGAG. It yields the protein CASSEGPASGSYE. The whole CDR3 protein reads CASSEGPASGSYEQYF.

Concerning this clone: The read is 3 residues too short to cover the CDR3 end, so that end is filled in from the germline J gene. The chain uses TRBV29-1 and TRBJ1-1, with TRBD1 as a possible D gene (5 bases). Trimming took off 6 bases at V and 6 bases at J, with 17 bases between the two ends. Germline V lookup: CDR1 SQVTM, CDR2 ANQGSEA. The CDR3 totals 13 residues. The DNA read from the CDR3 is TGCAGCGTAAGGGGAGGAGGGGTGGCTGAA. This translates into CSVRGGGVAE. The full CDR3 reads CSVRGGGVAEAFF. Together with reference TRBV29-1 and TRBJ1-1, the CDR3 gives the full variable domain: SAVISQKPSRDICQRGTSLTIQCQVDSQVTMMFWYRQQPGQSLTLIATANQGSEATYESGFVIDKFPISRPNLTFSTLTVSNMSPEDSSIYLCSVRGGGVAEAFFGQGTRLTVV.

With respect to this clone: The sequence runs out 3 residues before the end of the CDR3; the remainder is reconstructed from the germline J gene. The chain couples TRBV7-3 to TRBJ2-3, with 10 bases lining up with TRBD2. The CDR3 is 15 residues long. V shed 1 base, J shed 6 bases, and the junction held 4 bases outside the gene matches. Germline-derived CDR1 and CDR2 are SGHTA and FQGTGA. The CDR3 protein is CASSLKLAGFDTQYF. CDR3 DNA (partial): TGTGCCAGCAGCTTAAAACTAGCGGGGTTTGATACG.

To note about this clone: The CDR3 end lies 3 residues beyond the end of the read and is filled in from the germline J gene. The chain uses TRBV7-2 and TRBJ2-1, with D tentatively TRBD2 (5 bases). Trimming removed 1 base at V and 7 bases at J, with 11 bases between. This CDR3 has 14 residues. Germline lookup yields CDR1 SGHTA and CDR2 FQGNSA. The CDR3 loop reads CASSLGLAKNEQFF. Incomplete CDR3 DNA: TGTGCCAGCAGCTTAGGCCTAGCCAAAAATGAG.

Here the CDR3 reads CASSRAGTYEQYF. Incomplete CDR3 DNA: TGTGCCAGCAGTCGAGCGGGGACCTACGAG. The rearrangement uses TRBV6-2 or TRBV6-3 and TRBJ2-7; 7 positions match TRBD2. Read data end 3 residues before the CDR3 end; the end is taken from the germline J gene. J was trimmed by 2 bases and V by 5 bases; bases with no gene match: 3. The CDR3 extends over 13 amino acids. Germline values: CDR1 MNHEY, CDR2 SVGEGT.

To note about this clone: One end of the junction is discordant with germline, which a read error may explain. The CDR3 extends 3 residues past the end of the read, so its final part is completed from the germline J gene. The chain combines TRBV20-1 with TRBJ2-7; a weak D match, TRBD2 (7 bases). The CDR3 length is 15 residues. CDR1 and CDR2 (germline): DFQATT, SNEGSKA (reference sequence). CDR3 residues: CSARALRGGLDEQYF. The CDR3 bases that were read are TGCAGTGCGAGAGCTTTAAGGGGGGGGCTCGACGAG.

CDR3 sequence reads: CASSNTGDTQYF. The DNA read from the CDR3 is TGTGCCAGCAGCAACACAGGAGATACG. The chain links TRBV5-6 to TRBJ2-3, with a possible D match to TRBD1 (5 bases). The CDR3 end is not reached by the read, which stops 3 residues before it; the germline J gene fills it in. Germline CDR1 and CDR2: SGHDT and YYEEEE. V lost 4 bases to trimming and J lost 5 bases, with 8 bases between them. CDR3 length equals 12 residues.

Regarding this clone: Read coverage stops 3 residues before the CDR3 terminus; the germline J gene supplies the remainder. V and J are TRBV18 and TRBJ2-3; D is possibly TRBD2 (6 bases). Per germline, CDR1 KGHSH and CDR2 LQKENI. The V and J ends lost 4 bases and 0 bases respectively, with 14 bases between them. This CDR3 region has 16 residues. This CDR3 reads CASSRRLATSTDTQYF. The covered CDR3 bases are TGTGCCAGCTCACGACGCCTAGCGACTAGCACAGATACG.

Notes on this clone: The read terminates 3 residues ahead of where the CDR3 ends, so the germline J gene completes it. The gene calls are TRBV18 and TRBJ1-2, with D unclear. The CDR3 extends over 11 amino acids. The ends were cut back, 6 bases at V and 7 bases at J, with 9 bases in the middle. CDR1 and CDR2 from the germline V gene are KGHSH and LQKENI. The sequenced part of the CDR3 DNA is TGTGCCAGCTCGTTCACAAGTGGC. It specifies CASSFTSG. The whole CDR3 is CASSFTSGYTF.

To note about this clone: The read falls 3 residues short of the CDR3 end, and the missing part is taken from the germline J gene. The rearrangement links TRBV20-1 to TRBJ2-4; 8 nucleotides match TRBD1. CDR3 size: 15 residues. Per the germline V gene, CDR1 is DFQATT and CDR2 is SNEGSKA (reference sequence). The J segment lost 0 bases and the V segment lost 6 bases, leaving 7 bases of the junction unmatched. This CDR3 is CSARGRGIAKNIQYF. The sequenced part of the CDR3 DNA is TGCAGTGCCAGGGGGCGGGGAATAGCCAAAAACATT.

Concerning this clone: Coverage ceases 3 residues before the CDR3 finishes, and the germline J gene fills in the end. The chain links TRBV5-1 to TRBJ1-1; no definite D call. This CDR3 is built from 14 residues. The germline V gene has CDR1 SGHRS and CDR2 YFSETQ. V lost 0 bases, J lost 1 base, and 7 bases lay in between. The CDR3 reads CASSLGSWNTEAFF. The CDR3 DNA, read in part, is TGCGCCAGCAGCTTGGGCAGTTGGAACACTGAA.

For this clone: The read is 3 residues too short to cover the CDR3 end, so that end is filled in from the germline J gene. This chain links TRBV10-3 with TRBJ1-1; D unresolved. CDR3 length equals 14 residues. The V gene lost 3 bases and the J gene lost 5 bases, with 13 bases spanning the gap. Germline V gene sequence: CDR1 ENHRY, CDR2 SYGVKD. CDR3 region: CAISDPGRETEAFF. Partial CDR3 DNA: TGTGCCATCAGTGACCCCGGTCGTGAGACTGAA.